This T cell receptor (beta chain) was documented in a study of T cell responses to AZD1222 COVID-19 vaccine. Study-level points and caveats: No repertoire was sampled before or during the peak T cell response, only after it.

Using immunoSEQ multiplex PCR, the repertoire was profiled, and TCRdb retains in-frame clones only, with some absent. The repertoire consists of 130,000 to 150,000 clones, with 80% to 85% occurring once and the leading ten covering 4.1%. CDR3 size: 15 residues. V lost 4 bases to trimming and J lost 1 base; unmatched junction nucleotides: 5. Per the germline V gene, CDR1 is LGHDT and CDR2 is YNNKEL (reference sequence). To note about this clone: Its antigen is currently unknown.

This clonotype originated in an adult in good health. This specimen consisted of peripheral blood, obtained on day 0 of MenACWY control vaccination. This chain links TRBV3-1 (or the pseudogene TRBV3-2) with TRBJ2-3; 7 nucleotides align to TRBD2. CDR3 coding DNA: TGTGCCAGCAGCCCAAGGGAGGGAGGCACAGATACGCAGTATTTT. This sequence encodes CASSPREGGTDTQYF.